This TCR beta chain was identified in a study of a mutant IDH1 vaccine in newly diagnosed glioma. Study information: The patients received vaccinations eight times, in weeks 1, 3, 5, 7, 11, 15, 19 and 23. Vaccination was launched 4-6 weeks after radiotherapy alone, or with temozolomide cycles. Study-level findings and limits: Among top peripheral T cell clonotypes, changes seemed unrelated to pseudoprogression.

TCRdb's table, derived via immunoSEQ multiplex PCR, lists solely in-frame clones and lacks some. The profile shows roughly 51,000 clones, approximately 80% of them singletons. Comment on this clone: Its antigen is unidentified.

Time point meaning: week 5, during vaccination. Every vaccination contained 300 ug of the mutant IDH1 20-mer peptide and was paired with topical imiquimod. The CDR3 extends over 14 amino acids. CDR1 and CDR2 (germline): GTSNPN, SVGIG (reference sequence). V lost 3 bases and J lost 7, with 16 bases in between. The rearrangement uses TRBV30 and TRBJ2-1; TRBD2 might be the D (6 bases). The source of this sequence is a woman aged 18 to 35 with glioma. Some clones in this sample may be carry-over from other donors' samples. This material consisted of PBMCs, taken from a glioma patient whose treatment included an IDH1 peptide vaccine. The CDR3 is CAWSIGTGLNEQFF. DNA of the CDR3: TGTGCCTGGAGCATAGGGACGGGACTGAATGAGCAGTTCTTC.